This record concerns one T cell receptor (beta chain) sequence. Its antigen is unknown. Nothing much larger sits one base from this clone, and base qualities are not available. Samples from volunteer blood donors who had recovered from COVID-19 were contributed by a second Seattle source. The collaborating institutions used their own protocols to collect whole blood in K2EDTA tubes. For TCRbeta analysis, collaborator samples were shipped as frozen whole blood, as isolated PBMCs, or as DNA extracted from either sample type. TCRbeta CDR3 regions were amplified from genomic DNA by means of the immunoSEQ Assay, a bias-controlled multiplex PCR. In the source study's methods: Within the assay, amplification of reference gene primers was used to estimate how many nucleated cells each sample contained. Sequence reads were collapsed and filtered to measure the absolute abundance of every unique TCRbeta CDR3 rearrangement. For each sample, productive Simpson clonality was calculated by taking the square root of Simpson's diversity index across productive rearrangements. TCRdb holds this immuneACCESS table with in-frame rearrangements only. Some clones are missing; in checked studies, unresolved V genes explain under half, and the rest has no known cause. V, J and clone size derive from that table, while D and trimming were established from the DNA sequence. The sample includes some 160,000 clones, with around nine tenths observed a single time. The top ten clones comprise more than 2% of the sample.

Germline trimming amounts to 5 bases on V and 7 bases on J, with 15 as the count of junction bases outside the gene matches. The CDR3, from cysteine to phenylalanine, totals 16 residues. Only the CDR3 portion is preserved as DNA: 48 bases, with reading frame beginning at the first base. CDR1 and CDR2 were assigned from the germline V gene as MDHEN and SYDVKM. The data belong to a study of blood T cell repertoires in COVID-19 (dated by TCRdb to 2018 to 2020). For context, the study as a whole: Samples covering the acute and convalescent phases of COVID-19 were provided by collaborators in the United States, Italy and Spain. The prospective study material was composed of cDNA or gDNA derived from T cells, B-cell-depleted T cells, or PBMCs. Subjects who had been exposed to COVID-19, were actively infected with it, or had recovered from it provided the deeply sampled blood TCRbeta repertoires that made up the dataset. A freely available public database, intended as a resource for researchers studying the immune response to SARS-CoV-2, is where the repertoires were released. Samples were obtained from the ongoing ImmuneRACE study (first 160 participants) and from some 1,200 subjects provided by 6 global collaborators. Sample metadata almost always included a de-identified subject ID, COVID-19 status, age in years and sex. Where available, HLA class I and class II types were taken from metadata supplied by the sample provider and were not determined by assay-based typing. Overall study outcomes, separate from this receptor: Clinical and demographic metadata were provided uncurated, with the amount varying by source and participant.

Input material: peripheral blood. This clonotype was obtained from a man aged 50 or older who had recovered from COVID-19. Here the chain combines TRBV28 and TRBJ2-7; 9 bases in the junction line up with TRBD1. The CDR3: CASSTPSGTGYGEQYF. The sequenced DNA: TGTGCCAGCAGTACTCCTTCCGGGACAGGGTATGGTGAGCAGTACTTC.